This record looks at one T cell receptor (beta chain) sequence and its context. Profiled with immunoSEQ multiplex PCR; TCRdb holds only in-frame clones, not every one. Of tens of thousands of clones detected, approximately 82% appear once; the ten largest clones hold around 12%. The data are from a study of blood T cell repertoires in COVID-19. As for the study in general: The United States, Italy and Spain were the sources of the acute and convalescent COVID-19 samples.

Germline V lookup: CDR1 GTSNPN, CDR2 SVGIG (reference sequence). CDR3 length: 17 amino acids. The ends were cut back, 1 base at V and 3 bases at J, with 18 bases in the middle. The receptor was derived from a human donor in a cohort sampled during active COVID-19. This chain links TRBV30 with TRBJ1-4; D ambiguous. Source material: peripheral blood. CDR3 nucleotide sequence: TGTGCCTGGAGTGATACACAGACGACCGTGGCTAATGAAAAACTGTTTTTT. It encodes CAWSDTQTTVANEKLFF.